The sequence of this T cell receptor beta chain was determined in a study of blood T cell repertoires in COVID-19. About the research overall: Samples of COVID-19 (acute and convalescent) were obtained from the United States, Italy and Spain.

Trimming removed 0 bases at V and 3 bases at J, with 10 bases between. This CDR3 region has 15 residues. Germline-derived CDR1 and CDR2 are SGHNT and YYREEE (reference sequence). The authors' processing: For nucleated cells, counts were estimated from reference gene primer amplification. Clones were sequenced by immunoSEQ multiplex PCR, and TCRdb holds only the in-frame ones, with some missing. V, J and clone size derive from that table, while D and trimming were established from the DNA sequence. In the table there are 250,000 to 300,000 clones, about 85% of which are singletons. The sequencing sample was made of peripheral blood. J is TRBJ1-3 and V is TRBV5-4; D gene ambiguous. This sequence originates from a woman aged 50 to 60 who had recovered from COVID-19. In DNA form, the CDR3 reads TGTGCCAGCAGCTTGGCCGGGATTCTTGGAAACACCATATATTTT. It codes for CASSLAGILGNTIYF.